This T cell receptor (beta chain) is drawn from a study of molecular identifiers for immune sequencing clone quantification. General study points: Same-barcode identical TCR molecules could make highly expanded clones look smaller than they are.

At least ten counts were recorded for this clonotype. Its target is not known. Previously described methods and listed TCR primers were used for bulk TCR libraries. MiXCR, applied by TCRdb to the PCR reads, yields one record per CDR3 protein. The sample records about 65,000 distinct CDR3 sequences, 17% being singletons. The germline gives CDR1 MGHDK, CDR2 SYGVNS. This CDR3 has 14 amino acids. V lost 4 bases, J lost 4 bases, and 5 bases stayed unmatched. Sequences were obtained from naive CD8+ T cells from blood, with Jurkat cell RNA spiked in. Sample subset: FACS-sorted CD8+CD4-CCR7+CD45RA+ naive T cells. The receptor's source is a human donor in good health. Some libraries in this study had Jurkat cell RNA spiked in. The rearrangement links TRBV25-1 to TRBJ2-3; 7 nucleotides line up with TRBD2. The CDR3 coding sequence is TGTGCCAGCAGTGTAGGAGCGGGACCAGATACGCAGTATTTT. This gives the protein CASSVGAGPDTQYF.